The clone carrying this TCR beta chain occurred once. Antigen unknown. TCRdb's table, derived via immunoSEQ multiplex PCR, lists solely in-frame clones and lacks some. Among about 120,000 clones listed, 88% were seen once. This sample was included in a study of T cell responses to AZD1222 COVID-19 vaccine. Study details: Timing groups of about 4 and about 12 weeks for second doses were pooled. Overall study findings and caveats: Clonal diversity was possibly underestimated, and white British individuals and females predominated among donors.

Germline values: CDR1 MDHEN, CDR2 SYDVKM. CDR3 size: 11 residues. J lost 7 bases, V lost 10 bases, and 4 bases had no gene match. The clonotype was recovered from an adult in good health. V and J are TRBV28 and TRBJ2-3; 8 bases agree with TRBD2. Sequencing used peripheral blood, obtained on day 0 of AZD1222 vaccination. The CDR3 DNA reads as TGTGCCATCGGGGGGGTAAATACGCAGTATTTT. It codes for CAIGGVNTQYF.